Sequencing of this T cell receptor (beta chain) was carried out in a study of T cell repertoires in cytomegalovirus infection. Whole-study context: CMV epitopes, recently identified HLA-C-restricted and well-studied HLA-B-restricted, were used.

On this clonotype itself: Its antigen remains unidentified.

V gave up 2 bases and J gave up 5 bases; unmatched junction bases: 11. CDR3 length: 16 residues. Germline CDR1 and CDR2: MNHGY and SAAAGT. MiXCR, run by TCRdb on the reads, gives a single entry per CDR3 protein. Of fewer than 150,000 distinct CDR3 sequences in the sample, under 35% are singletons; the top ten hold 41%. The sequence came from a human donor in good health (CMV status not recorded). Some clones in this sample may be carry-over from other donors' samples. The chain couples TRBV6-8 to TRBJ1-1; 7 positions agree with TRBD1. The sequences come from CD8+ T cells from cultured PBMCs, collected from culture after CMV antigen stimulation. Here the CDR3 DNA reads TGTGCCAGCAGTTACGTAGCAGGGGGGGTGTGGACTGAAGCTTTCTTT. Amino acid sequence: CASSYVAGGVWTEAFF.